The clone carrying this TCR beta chain was counted between two and nine times. The sample belongs to a study of blood T cells in healthy people across ages. V dropped 9 bases and J dropped 2; count of bases not matched to a gene: 4. CDR3 length: 14 residues. The germline gives CDR1 ENHRY, CDR2 SYGVKD. Then a second PCR, running roughly 7 to 12 cycles, was carried out with a sample-barcoded 5' primer and a J-beta primer mix. TCRdb re-called the 5' RACE reads with MiXCR, one entry per CDR3 protein. The sample lists roughly 800,000 distinct CDR3 sequences, under 30% occurring once. The same specimen was also included in a second study, on T cells of mothers and their children. From that report: The overlap seen between related mothers and children slightly exceeded that of unrelated pairs, though not significantly.

Sample: blood. The chain recombines TRBV10-3 with TRBJ2-2; 9 bases are shared with TRBD2. The clonotype originates from a boy aged 5-17 years in good health. The CDR3 DNA is TGTGCCATGGCGGGGGGGCCCAACACCGGGGAGCTGTTTTTT. Translation: CAMAGGPNTGELFF.